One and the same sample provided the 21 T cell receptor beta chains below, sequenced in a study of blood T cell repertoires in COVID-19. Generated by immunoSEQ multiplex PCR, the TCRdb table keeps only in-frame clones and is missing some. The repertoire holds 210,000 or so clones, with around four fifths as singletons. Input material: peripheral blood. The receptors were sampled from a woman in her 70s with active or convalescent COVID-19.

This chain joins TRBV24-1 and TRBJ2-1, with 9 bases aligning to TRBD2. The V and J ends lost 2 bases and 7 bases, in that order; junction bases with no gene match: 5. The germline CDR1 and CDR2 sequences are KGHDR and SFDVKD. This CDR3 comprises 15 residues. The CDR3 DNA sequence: TGTGCCACCAGTGATTCGGCGGGGGGGGCGAATGAGCAGTTCTTC. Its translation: CATSDSAGGANEQFF.

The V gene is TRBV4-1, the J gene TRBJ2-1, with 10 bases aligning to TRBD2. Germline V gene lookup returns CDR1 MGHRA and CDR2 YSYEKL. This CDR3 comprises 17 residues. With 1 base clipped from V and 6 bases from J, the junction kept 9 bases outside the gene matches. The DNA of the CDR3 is TGCGCCAGCAGCCAAGCCCCCCGGAGCGGGAGGGCCAATGAGCAGTTCTTC. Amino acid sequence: CASSQAPRSGRANEQFF.

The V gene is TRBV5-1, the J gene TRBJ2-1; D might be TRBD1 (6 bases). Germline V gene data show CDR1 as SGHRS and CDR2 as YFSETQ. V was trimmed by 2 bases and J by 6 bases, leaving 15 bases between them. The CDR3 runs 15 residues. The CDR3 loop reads CASSLTSGHPNEQFF. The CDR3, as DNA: TGCGCCAGCAGCTTAACCTCGGGACACCCCAATGAGCAGTTCTTC. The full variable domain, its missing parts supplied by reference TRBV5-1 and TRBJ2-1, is KAGVTQTPRYLIKTRGQQVTLSCSPISGHRSVSWYQQTPGQGLQFLFEYFSETQRNKGNFPGRFSGRQFSNSRSEMNVSTLELGDSALYLCASSLTSGHPNEQFFGPGTRLTVL.

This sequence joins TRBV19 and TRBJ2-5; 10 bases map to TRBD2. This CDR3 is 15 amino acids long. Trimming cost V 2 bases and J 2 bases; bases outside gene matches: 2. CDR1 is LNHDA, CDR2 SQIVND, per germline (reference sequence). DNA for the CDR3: TGTGCCAGTAGTATACTAGCGGGAGAACAAGAGACCCAGTACTTC. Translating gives CASSILAGEQETQYF.

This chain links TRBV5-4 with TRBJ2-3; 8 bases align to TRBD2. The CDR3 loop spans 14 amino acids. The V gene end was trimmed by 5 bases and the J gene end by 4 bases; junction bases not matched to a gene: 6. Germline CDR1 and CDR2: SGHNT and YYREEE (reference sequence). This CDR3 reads CASREAGVSDTQYF. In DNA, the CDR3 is TGTGCCAGCAGGGAAGCGGGAGTGTCAGATACGCAGTATTTT.

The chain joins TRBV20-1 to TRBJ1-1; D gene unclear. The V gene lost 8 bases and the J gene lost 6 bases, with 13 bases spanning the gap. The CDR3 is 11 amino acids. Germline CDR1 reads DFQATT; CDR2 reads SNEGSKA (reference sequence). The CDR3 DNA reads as TGCAGTTACATCGGTCAGGCTGAAGCTTTCTTT. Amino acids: CSYIGQAEAFF.

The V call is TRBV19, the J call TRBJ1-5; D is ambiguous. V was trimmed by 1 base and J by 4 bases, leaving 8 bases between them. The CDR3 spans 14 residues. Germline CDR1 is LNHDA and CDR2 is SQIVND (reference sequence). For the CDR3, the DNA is TGTGCCAGTAGTATAGGGGAGTGGAATCAGCCCCAGCATTTT. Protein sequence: CASSIGEWNQPQHF.

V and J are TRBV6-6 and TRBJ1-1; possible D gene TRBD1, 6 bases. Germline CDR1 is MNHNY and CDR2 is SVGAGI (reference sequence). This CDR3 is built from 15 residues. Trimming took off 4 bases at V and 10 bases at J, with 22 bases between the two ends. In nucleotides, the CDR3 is TGTGCCAGCAGTTTTAACCGGGACACTATTTACGGAGCTTTCTTT. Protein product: CASSFNRDTIYGAFF.

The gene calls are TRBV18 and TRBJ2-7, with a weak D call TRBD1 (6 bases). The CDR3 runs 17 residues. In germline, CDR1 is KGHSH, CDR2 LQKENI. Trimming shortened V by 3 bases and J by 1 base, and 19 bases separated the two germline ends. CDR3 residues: CASSPIRSGAFSYEQYF. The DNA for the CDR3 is TGTGCCAGCTCACCTATCCGGTCAGGGGCCTTTTCCTACGAGCAGTACTTC.

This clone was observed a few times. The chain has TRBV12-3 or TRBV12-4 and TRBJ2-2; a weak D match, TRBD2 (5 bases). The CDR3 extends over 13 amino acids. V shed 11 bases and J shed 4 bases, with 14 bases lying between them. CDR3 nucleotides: TGTGCCTTTGGGGTAGCGAGCACCGGGGAGCTGTTTTTT. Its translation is CAFGVASTGELFF.

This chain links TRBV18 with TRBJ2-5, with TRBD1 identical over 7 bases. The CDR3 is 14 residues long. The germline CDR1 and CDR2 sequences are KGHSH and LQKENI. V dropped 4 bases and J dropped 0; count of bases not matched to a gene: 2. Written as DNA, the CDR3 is TGTGCCAGCTCACAACAGGGGTACCAAGAGACCCAGTACTTC. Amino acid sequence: CASSQQGYQETQYF.

The CDR3 nucleotides read TGTGCCACCAGTGACCCGGGACAGGGGGTCTACGAGCAGTACTTC. Translating it yields CATSDPGQGVYEQYF. The chain joins TRBV24-1 to TRBJ2-7; TRBD1 matches 11 bases. Losses at the gene ends were 4 bases for V and 3 bases for J; bases not matched to a gene: 4. Germline V gene data show CDR1 as KGHDR and CDR2 as SFDVKD. The CDR3 covers 15 residues.

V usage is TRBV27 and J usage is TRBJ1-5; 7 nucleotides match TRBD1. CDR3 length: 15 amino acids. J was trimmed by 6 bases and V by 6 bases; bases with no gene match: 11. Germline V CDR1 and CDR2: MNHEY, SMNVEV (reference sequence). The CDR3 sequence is CASSRDRVSGQPQHF. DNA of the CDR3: TGTGCCAGCAGCCGAGACAGGGTATCGGGTCAGCCCCAGCATTTT.

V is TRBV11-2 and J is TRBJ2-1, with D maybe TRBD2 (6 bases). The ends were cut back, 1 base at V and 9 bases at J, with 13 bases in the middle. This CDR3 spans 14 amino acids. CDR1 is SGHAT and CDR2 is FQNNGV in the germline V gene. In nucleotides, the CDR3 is TGTGCCAGCAGCTTAGCTGTGACTAGTGGTGAGCAGTTCTTC. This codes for CASSLAVTSGEQFF.

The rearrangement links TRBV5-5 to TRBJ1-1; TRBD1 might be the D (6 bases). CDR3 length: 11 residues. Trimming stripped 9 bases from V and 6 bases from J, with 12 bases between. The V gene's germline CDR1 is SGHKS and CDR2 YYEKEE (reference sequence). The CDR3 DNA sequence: TGTGCCATAGAAACAGGGTCTGAAGCTTTCTTT. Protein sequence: CAIETGSEAFF.

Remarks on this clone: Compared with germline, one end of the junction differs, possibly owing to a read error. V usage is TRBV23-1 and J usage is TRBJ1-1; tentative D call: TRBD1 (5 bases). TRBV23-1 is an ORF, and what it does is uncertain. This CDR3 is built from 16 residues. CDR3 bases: TGCGCCAGCAGTAAATCTCACCGGCCAGGGAGGACTGAAGCTTTCTTT. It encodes CASSKSHRPGRTEAFF.

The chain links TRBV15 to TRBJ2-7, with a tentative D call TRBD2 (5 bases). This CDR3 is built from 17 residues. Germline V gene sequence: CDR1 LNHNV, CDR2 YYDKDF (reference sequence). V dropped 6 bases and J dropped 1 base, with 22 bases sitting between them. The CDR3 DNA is TGTGCCACCAGTGATGCCGGGCTAGCTCCCCCTTCCTACGAGCAGTACTTC. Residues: CATSDAGLAPPSYEQYF.

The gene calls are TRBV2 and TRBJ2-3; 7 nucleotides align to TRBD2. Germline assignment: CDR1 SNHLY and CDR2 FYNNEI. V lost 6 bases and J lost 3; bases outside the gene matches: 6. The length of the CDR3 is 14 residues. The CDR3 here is CASSLLATTDTQYF. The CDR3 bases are TGTGCCAGCAGCCTACTAGCGACAACAGATACGCAGTATTTT.

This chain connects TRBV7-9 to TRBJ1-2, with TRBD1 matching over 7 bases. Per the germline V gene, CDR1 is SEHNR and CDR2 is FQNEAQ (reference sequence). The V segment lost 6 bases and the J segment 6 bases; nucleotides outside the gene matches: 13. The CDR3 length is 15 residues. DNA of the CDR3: TGTGCCAGCAGACCCACAGGGGCCACTTCCCATGGCTACACCTTC. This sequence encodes CASRPTGATSHGYTF.

CDR3 in amino acids: CASSAGTSGISDTQYF. CDR3 DNA: TGCGCCAGCAGCGCCGGGACTAGCGGGATATCAGATACGCAGTATTTT. The rearrangement uses TRBV5-1 and TRBJ2-3; 13 positions match TRBD2. The CDR3 consists of 16 residues. CDR1 and CDR2 from the germline V gene are SGHRS and YFSETQ. V gave up 4 bases and J gave up 4 bases; unmatched junction bases: 6. Complete variable domain (other parts from reference TRBV5-1 and TRBJ2-3): KAGVTQTPRYLIKTRGQQVTLSCSPISGHRSVSWYQQTPGQGLQFLFEYFSETQRNKGNFPGRFSGRQFSNSRSEMNVSTLELGDSALYLCASSAGTSGISDTQYFGPGTRLTVL.

Here the CDR3 reads CASSQNPSGSYNEQFF. CDR3 DNA sequence: TGCGCCAGCAGCCAAAACCCTAGCGGGAGCTACAATGAGCAGTTCTTC. V is TRBV4-1 and J is TRBJ2-1, with TRBD2 matching 10 bases. The CDR3 covers 16 residues. Germline assignment: CDR1 MGHRA and CDR2 YSYEKL. Trimming took 2 bases from V and 3 from J; bases not matched to a gene: 4.